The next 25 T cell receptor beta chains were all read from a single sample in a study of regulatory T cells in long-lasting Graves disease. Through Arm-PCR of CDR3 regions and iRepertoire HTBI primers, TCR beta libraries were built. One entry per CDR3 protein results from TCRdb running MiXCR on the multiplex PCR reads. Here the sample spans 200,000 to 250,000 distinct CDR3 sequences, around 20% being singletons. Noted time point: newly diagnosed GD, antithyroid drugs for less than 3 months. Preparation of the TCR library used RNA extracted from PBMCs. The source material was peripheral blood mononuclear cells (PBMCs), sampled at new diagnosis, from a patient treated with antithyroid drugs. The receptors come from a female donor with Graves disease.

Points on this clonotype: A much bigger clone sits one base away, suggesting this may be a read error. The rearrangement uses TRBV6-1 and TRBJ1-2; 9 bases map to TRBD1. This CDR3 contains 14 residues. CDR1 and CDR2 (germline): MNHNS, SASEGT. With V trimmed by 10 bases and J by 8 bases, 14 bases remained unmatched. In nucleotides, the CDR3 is TGTGCCACCAATGAACAGGGGGCCGATGGCGGCTACACCTTC. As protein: CATNEQGADGGYTF.

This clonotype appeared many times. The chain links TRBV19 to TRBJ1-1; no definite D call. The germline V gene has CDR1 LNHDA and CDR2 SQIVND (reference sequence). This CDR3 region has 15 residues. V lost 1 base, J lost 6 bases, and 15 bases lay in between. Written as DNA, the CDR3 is TGTGCCAGTAGTATAGCAACTCGGCAAGGCCCTGAAGCTTTCTTT. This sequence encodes CASSIATRQGPEAFF.

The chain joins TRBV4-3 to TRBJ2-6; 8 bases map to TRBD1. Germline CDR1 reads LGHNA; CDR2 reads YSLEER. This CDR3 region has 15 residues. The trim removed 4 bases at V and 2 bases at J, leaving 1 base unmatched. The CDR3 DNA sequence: TGCGCCAGCAGCCCAGGGGGCGCTGGGGCCAACGTCCTGACTTTC. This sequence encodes CASSPGGAGANVLTF.

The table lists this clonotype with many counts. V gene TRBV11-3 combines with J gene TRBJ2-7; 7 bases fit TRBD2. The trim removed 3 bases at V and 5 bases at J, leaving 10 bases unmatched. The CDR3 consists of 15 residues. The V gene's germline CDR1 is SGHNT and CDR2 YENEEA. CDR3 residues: CASSFSIGGWDEQYF. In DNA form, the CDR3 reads TGTGCCAGCAGCTTCTCAATCGGGGGGTGGGACGAGCAGTACTTC.

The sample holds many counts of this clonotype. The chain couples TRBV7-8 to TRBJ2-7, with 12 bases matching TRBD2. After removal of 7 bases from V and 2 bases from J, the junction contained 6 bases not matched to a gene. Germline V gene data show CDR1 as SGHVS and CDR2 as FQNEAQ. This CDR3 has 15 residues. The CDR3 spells CASNPTSGGTYEQYF. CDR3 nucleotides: TGTGCCAGCAACCCGACTAGCGGGGGCACCTACGAGCAGTACTTC.

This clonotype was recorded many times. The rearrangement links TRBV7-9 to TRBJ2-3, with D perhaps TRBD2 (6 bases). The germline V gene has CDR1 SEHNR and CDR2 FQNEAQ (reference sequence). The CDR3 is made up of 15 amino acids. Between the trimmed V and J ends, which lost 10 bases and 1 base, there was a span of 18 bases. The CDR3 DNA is TGTGCCACGGGGGAGGATAAGGGCCGCACAGATACGCAGTATTTT. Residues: CATGEDKGRTDTQYF.

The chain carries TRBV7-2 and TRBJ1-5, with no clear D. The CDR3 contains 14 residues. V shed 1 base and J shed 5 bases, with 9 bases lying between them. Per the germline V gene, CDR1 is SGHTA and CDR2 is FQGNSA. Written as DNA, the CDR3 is TGTGCCAGCAGCTTAGTTCTGGGAGATCAGCCCCAGCATTTT. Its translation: CASSLVLGDQPQHF.

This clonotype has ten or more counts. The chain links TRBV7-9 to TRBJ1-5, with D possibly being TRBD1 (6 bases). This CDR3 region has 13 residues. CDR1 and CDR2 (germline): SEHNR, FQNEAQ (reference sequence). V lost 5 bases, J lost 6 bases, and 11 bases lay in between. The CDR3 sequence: CASSPGAAQPQHF. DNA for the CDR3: TGTGCCAGCAGCCCAGGGGCTGCTCAGCCCCAGCATTTT.

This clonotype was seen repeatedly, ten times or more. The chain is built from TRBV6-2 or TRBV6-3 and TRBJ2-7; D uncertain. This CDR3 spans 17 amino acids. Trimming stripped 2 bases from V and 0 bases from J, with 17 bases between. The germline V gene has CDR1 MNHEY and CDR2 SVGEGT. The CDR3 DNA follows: TGTGCCAGCAGTTACCCCCGCTGGGGTGAGAGCTCCTACGAGCAGTACTTC. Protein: CASSYPRWGESSYEQYF.

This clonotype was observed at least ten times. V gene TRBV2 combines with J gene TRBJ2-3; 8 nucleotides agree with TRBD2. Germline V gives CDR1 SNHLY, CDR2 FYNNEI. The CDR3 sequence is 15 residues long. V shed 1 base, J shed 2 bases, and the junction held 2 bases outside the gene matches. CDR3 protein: CASSEGGGHTDTQYF. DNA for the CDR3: TGTGCCAGCAGTGAAGGCGGGGGGCACACAGATACGCAGTATTTT.

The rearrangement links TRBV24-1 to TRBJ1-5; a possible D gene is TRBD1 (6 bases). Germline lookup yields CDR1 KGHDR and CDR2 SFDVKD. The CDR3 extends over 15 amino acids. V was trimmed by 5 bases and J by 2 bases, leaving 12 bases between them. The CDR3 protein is CATSGGAAGNQPQHF. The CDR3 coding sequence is TGTGCCACCAGTGGGGGGGCGGCGGGCAATCAGCCCCAGCATTTT.

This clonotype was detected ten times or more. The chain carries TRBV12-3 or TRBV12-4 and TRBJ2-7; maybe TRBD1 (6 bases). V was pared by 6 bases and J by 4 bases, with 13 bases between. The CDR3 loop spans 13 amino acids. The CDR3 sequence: CASSLGQQYEQYF. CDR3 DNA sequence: TGTGCCAGCAGCCTCGGACAGCAATACGAGCAGTACTTC.

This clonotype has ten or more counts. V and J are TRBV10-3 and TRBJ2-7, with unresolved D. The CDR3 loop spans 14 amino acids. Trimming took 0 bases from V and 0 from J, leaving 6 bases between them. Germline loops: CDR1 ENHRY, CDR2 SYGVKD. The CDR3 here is CAISESSSSYEQYF. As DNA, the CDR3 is TGTGCCATCAGTGAGTCGAGCAGCTCCTACGAGCAGTACTTC.

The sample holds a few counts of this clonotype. The chain's CDR3 is CASSAGLAGGIETQYF. As DNA, the CDR3 is TGTGCCAGCAGCGCCGGACTAGCGGGGGGGATAGAGACCCAGTACTTC. V and J are TRBV9 and TRBJ2-3; 15 bases fit TRBD2. Gene TRBJ2-5 matches the end of the DNA better, so the J call may be wrong. The CDR3 has 16 residues. Germline lookup yields CDR1 SGDLS and CDR2 YYNGEE.

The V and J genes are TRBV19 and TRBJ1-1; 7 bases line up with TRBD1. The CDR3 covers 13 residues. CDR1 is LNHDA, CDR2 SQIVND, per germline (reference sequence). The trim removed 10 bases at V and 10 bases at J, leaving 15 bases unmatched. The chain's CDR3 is CATRPAQGWVAFF. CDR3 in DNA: TGTGCCACCCGACCCGCACAGGGGTGGGTAGCTTTCTTT.

CDR3 sequence (DNA): TGCAGTGCTAGTAACAACAGGGCCGGGGGAAACATTCAGTACTTC. Its translation: CSASNNRAGGNIQYF. The genes are TRBV20-1 and TRBJ2-4; either TRBD1 or TRBD2 may fit D (6 bases each). With 3 bases removed from V and 6 bases from J, the gap between germline ends came to 18 bases. The CDR3 has 15 amino acids. CDR1 is DFQATT, CDR2 SNEGSKA, per germline (reference sequence).

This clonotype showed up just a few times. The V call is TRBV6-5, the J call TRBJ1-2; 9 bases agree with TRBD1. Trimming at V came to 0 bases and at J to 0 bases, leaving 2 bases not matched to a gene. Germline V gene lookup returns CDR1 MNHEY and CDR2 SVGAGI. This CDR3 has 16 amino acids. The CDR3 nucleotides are TGTGCCAGCAGTTACTCGGACAGGGGTTCTAACTATGGCTACACCTTC. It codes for CASSYSDRGSNYGYTF.

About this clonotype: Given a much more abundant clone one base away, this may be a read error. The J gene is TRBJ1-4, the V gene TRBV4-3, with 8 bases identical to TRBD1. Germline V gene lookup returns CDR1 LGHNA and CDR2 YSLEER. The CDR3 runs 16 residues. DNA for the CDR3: TGCGCCGGCAGCTCTGGGCAGGGGGCTTTTAATGAAAAACTGTTTTTT. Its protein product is CAGSSGQGAFNEKLFF.

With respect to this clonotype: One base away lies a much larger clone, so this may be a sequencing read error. CDR3 DNA sequence: TGTGCCAGCAGCTTGGAACGCGGGAGAGAGCAGCTCTTC. Its protein product is CASSLERGREQLF. The genes are TRBV5-5 and TRBJ2-4; 7 bases map to TRBD2. Per germline, CDR1 SGHKS and CDR2 YYEKEE (reference sequence). This CDR3 region has 13 residues.

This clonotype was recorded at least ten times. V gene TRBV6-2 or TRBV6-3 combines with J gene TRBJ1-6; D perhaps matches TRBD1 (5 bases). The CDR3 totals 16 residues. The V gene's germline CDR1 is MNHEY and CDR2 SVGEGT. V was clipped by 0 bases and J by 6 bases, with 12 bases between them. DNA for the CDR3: TGTGCCAGCAGTTACTCCCCGGGACGGACTAATTCACCCCTCCACTTT. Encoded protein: CASSYSPGRTNSPLHF.

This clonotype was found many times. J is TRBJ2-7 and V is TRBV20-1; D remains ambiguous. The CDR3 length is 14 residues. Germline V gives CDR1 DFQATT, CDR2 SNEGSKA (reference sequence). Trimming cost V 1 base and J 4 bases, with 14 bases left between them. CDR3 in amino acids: CSARAPTGRYEQYF. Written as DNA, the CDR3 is TGCAGTGCTAGAGCCCCAACCGGACGATACGAGCAGTACTTC.

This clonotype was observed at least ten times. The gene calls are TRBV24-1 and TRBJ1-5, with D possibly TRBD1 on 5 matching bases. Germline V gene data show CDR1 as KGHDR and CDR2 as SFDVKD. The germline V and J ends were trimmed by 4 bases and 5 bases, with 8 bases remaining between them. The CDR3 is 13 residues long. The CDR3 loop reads CATSEQGYQPQHF. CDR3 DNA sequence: TGTGCCACCAGTGAGCAGGGTTATCAGCCCCAGCATTTT.

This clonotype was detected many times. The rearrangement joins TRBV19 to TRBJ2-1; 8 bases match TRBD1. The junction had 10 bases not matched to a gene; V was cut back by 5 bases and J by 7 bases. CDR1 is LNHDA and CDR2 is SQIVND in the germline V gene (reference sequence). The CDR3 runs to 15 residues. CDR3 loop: CASSGGQALVNEQFF. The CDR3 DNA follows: TGTGCCAGTAGTGGGGGACAGGCCTTGGTGAATGAGCAGTTCTTC.

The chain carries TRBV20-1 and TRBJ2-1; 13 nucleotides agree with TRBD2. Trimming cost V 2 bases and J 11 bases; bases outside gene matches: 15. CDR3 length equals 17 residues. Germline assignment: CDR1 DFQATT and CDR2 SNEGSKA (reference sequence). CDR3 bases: TGCAGTGCTAGAATCCCCTCCGGGACTAGCGGGAAGAGGAAGCAGTTCTTC. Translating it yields CSARIPSGTSGKRKQFF.

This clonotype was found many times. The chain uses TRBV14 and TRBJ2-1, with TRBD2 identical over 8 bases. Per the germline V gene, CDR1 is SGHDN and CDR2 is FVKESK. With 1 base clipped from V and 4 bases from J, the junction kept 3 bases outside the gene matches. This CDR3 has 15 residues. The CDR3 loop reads CASSQGTSPYNEQFF. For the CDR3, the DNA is TGTGCCAGCAGCCAAGGGACTAGCCCATACAATGAGCAGTTCTTC.